The TCR beta chain described here comes from a study of blood T cell repertoires in COVID-19. Study background: Sites across the United States, Italy and Spain contributed samples from acute and convalescent COVID-19. The cDNA or gDNA used as material had been derived from T cells, B-cell-depleted T cells, or PBMCs.

V lost 3 bases and J 8 bases, leaving 13 bases between the germline ends. Germline CDR1 reads SEHNR; CDR2 reads FQNEAQ (reference sequence). The CDR3 runs to 13 residues. Original methodology: Amplifying reference gene primers gave estimates of nucleated cell counts. Repertoires were generated with immunoSEQ multiplex PCR, while TCRdb's copy carries only in-frame clones and drops some. V, J and clone size were drawn from that table, and D and trimming were deduced from the DNA. This table holds about 59,000 clones, around 85% found once. This chain connects TRBV7-9 to TRBJ1-2, with D perhaps TRBD1 (6 bases). This sequence was found in a human donor in a cohort sampled during active COVID-19. The material sequenced was peripheral blood. CDR3 sequence (DNA): TGTGCCAGCAGCTTTTGGGGGCATGACGGCTACACCTTC. Encoded protein: CASSFWGHDGYTF.